This TCR beta chain was sequenced for a study of shared clonotypes between healthy human individuals. Looked up from germline, CDR1 is MNHNY and CDR2 is SVGAGI (reference sequence). This CDR3 is built from 13 residues. Unmatched junction bases numbered 6, after V lost 4 bases and J lost 6 bases. Repertoires were generated with immunoSEQ multiplex PCR, while TCRdb's copy carries only in-frame clones and drops some. The sample has 550,000 to 800,000 clones, 90% seen once. The sequence was obtained from a young man in good health. Some clones in this sample may be carry-over from other donors' samples. Specimen: memory CD8+ T cells from PBMCs. Subset noted: CD45RO+ cells pooled with CCR7-negative TemRA cells. This chain uses TRBV6-6 with TRBJ2-7; TRBD2 matches at 7 bases. The CDR3 DNA is TGTGCCAGCAGTTGGGGCAGGGAGGGCGAGCAGTACTTC. This sequence encodes CASSWGREGEQYF.